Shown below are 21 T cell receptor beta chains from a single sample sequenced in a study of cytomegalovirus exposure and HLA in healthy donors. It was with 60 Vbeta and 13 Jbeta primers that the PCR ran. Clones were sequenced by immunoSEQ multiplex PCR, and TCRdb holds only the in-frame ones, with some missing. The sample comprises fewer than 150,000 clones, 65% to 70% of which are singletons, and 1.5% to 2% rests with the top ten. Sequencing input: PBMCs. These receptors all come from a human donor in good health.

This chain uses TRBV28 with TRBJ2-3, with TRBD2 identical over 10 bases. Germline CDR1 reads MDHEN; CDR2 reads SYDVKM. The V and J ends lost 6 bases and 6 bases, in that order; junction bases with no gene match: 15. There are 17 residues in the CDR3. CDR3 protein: CASSRGPAGGPWDTQYF. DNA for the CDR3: TGTGCCAGCAGCAGGGGTCCAGCGGGAGGGCCGTGGGATACGCAGTATTTT.

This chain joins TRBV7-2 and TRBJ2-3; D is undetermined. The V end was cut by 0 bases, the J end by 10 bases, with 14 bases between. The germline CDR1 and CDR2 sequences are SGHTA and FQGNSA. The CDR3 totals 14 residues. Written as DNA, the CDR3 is TGTGCCAGCAGCTTAGCGTCCATGGCCTGGCCGCAGTATTTT. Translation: CASSLASMAWPQYF.

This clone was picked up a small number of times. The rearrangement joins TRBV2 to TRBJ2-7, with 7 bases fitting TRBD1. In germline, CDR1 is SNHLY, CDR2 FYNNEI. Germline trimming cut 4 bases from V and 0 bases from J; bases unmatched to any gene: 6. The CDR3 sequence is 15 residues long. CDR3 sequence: CASSVATGSSYEQYF. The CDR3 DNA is TGTGCCAGCAGTGTGGCGACAGGGTCCTCCTACGAGCAGTACTTC.

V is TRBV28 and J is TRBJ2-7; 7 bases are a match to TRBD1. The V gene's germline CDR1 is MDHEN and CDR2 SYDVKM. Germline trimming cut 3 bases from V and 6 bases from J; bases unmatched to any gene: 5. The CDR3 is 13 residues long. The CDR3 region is CASSFRGGGEQYF. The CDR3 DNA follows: TGTGCCAGCAGTTTTAGAGGGGGCGGCGAGCAGTACTTC.

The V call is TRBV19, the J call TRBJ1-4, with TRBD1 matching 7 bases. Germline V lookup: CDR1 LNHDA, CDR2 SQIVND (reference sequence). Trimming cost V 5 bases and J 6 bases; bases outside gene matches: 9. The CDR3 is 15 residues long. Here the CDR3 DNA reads TGTGCCAGTAGTCGGAACAGGGGAGAGGATGAAAAACTGTTTTTT. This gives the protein CASSRNRGEDEKLFF.

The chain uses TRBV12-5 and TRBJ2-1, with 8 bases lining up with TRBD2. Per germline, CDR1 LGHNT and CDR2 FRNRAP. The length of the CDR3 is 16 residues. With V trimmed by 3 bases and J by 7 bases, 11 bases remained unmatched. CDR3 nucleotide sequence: TGTGCTAGTGGTTTCCAGATAGCGGGAACTGGGAATGAGCAGTTCTTC. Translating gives CASGFQIAGTGNEQFF.

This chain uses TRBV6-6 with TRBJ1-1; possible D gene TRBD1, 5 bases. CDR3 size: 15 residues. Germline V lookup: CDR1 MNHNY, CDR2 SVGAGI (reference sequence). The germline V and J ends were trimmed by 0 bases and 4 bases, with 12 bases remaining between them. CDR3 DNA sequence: TGTGCCAGCAGTTACTCCGGACCCGGGGGCACTGAAGCTTTCTTT. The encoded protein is CASSYSGPGGTEAFF.

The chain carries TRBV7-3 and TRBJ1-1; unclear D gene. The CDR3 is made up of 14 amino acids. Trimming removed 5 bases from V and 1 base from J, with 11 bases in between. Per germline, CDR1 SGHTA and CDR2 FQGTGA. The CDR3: CASSQMAGNTEAFF. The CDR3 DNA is TGTGCCAGCAGCCAAATGGCAGGGAACACTGAAGCTTTCTTT.

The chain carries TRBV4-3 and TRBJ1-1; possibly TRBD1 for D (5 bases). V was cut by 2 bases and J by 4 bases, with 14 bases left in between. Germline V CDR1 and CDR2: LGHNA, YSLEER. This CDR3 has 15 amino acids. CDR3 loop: CASSQHPGTGTEAFF. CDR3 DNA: TGCGCCAGCAGCCAACACCCAGGGACTGGCACTGAAGCTTTCTTT.

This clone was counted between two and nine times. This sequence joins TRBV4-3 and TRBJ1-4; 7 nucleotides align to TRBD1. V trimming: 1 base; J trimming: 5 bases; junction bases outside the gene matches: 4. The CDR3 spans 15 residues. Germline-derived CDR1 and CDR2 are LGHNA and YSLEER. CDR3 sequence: CASSQGWTGNEKLFF. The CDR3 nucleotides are TGCGCCAGCAGCCAAGGGTGGACAGGCAATGAAAAACTGTTTTTT.

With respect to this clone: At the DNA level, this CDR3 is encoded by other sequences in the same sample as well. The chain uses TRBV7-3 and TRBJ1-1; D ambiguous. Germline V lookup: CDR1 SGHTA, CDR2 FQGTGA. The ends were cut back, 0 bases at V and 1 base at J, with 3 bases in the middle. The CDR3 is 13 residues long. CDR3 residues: CASSLTRNTEAFF. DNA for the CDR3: TGTGCCAGCAGCTTAACCCGGAACACTGAAGCTTTCTTT. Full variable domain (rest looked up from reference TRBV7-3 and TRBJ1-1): GAGVSQTPSNKVTEKGKYVELRCDPISGHTALYWYRQSLGQGPEFLIYFQGTGAADDSGLPNDRFFAVRPEGSVSTLKIQRTERGDSAVYLCASSLTRNTEAFFGQGTRLTVV.

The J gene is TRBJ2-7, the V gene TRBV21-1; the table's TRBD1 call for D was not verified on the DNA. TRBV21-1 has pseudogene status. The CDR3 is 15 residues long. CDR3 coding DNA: TGTGCCAGCAGCAAAGTGGGCAGGCCTACCTACGAGCAGTACTTC. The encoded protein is CASSKVGRPTYEQYF.

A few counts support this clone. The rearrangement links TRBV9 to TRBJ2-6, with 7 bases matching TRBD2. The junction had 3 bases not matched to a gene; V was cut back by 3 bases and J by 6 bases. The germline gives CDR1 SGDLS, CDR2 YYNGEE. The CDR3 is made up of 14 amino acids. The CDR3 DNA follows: TGTGCCAGCAGCGCGGGAGGAGTGGCCAACGTCCTGACTTTC. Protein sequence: CASSAGGVANVLTF.

The CDR3 is CASSMGGQFSDTQYF. The DNA of the CDR3 is TGTGCCAGTAGTATGGGGGGGCAGTTTTCAGATACGCAGTATTTT. This rearrangement joins TRBV19 to TRBJ2-3; possible D gene TRBD2, 7 bases. The CDR3 totals 15 residues. The germline gives CDR1 LNHDA, CDR2 SQIVND (reference sequence). V was clipped by 3 bases and J by 4 bases, with 14 bases between them.

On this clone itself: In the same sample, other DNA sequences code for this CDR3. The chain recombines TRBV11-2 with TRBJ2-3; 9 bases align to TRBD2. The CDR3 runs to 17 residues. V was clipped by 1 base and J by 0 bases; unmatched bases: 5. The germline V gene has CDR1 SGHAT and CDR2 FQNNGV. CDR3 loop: CASSLGPAGGSTDTQYF. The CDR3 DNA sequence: TGTGCCAGCAGCTTAGGCCCAGCGGGGGGCAGCACAGATACGCAGTATTTT.

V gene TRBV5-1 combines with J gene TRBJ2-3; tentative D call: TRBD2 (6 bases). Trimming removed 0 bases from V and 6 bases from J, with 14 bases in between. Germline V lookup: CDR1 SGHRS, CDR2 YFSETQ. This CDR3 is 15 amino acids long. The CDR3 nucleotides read TGCGCCAGCAGCTTGGGGGGGGTGATGTTGGATACGCAGTATTTT. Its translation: CASSLGGVMLDTQYF. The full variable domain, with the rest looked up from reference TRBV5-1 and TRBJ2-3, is KAGVTQTPRYLIKTRGQQVTLSCSPISGHRSVSWYQQTPGQGLQFLFEYFSETQRNKGNFPGRFSGRQFSNSRSEMNVSTLELGDSALYLCASSLGGVMLDTQYFGPGTRLTVL.

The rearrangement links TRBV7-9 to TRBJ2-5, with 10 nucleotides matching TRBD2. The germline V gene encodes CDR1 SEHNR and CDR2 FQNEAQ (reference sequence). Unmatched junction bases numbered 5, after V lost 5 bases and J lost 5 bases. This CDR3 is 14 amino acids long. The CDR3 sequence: CASSNSGRFETQYF. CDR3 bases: TGTGCCAGCAGCAATAGCGGGAGGTTTGAGACCCAGTACTTC.

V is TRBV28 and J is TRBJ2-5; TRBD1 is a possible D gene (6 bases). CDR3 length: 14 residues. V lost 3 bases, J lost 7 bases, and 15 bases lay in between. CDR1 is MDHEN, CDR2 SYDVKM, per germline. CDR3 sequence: CASSFDRNRLTQYF. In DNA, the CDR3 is TGTGCCAGCAGTTTCGACAGGAACCGGTTGACCCAGTACTTC.

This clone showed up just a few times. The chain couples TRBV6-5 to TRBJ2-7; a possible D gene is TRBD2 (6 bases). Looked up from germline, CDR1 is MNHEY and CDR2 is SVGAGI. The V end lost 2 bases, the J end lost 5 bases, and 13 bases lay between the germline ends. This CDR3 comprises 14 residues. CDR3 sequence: CASSYLGGANEQYF. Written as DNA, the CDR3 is TGTGCCAGCAGTTACCTCGGCGGGGCGAACGAGCAGTACTTC.

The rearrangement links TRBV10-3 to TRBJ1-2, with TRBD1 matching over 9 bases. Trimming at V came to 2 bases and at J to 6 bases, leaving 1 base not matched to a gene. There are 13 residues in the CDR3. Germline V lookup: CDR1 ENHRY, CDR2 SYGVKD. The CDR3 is CAISENRGHGYTF. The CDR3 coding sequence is TGTGCCATCAGTGAGAACAGGGGGCATGGCTACACCTTC.

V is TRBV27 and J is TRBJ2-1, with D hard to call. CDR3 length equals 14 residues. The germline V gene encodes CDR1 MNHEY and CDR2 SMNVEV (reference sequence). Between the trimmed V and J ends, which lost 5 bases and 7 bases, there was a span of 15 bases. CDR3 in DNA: TGTGCCAGCAGTGCCGGGTCCAACATAAATGAGCAGTTCTTC. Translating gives CASSAGSNINEQFF.